The next 18 T cell receptor beta chains were all read from a single sample in a study of control samples from healthy donors and cancer patients. Sequencing was performed with immunoSEQ multiplex PCR; in TCRdb, only in-frame clones are kept and a portion is missing. This sample has 94,000 or so clones; less than 85% occur once, and the top ten carry approximately 38%. Sequencing was done on a sample of PBMCs. The origin of the receptors is a man in his 70s with lung cancer.

This chain uses TRBV2 with TRBJ1-1; 8 bases match TRBD1. Germline V lookup: CDR1 SNHLY, CDR2 FYNNEI. There are 14 residues in the CDR3. V shed 7 bases and J 0 bases; nucleotides not matched to a gene: 4. CDR3 nucleotide sequence: TGTGCCAGCATGCCAGGGGGCATGAACACTGAAGCTTTCTTT. Amino acids: CASMPGGMNTEAFF.

The V and J genes are TRBV5-4 and TRBJ1-2; D is ambiguous. V was shortened by 4 bases and J by 8 bases, with 18 bases between the two germline ends. The CDR3 has 14 amino acids. The germline V gene encodes CDR1 SGHNT and CDR2 YYREEE (reference sequence). CDR3 sequence reads: CASSRVGEGLGYTF. The CDR3 DNA follows: TGTGCCAGCAGCCGCGTTGGAGAAGGGCTGGGCTACACCTTC.

The chain couples TRBV28 to TRBJ2-7; a possible D gene is TRBD1 (5 bases). Germline V gene lookup returns CDR1 MDHEN and CDR2 SYDVKM. This CDR3 is 17 amino acids long. Trimming took off 0 bases at V and 6 bases at J, with 21 bases between the two ends. Here the CDR3 reads CASSLWGQGSKSGEQYF. The CDR3 DNA reads as TGTGCCAGCAGTTTATGGGGTCAGGGCAGTAAATCAGGCGAGCAGTACTTC.

The J gene is TRBJ2-7, the V gene TRBV9; 10 bases match TRBD1. The CDR3 is made up of 15 amino acids. The V and J ends lost 4 bases and 5 bases, in that order; junction bases with no gene match: 9. Germline assignment: CDR1 SGDLS and CDR2 YYNGEE. This CDR3 is CASSPRGQGFDEQYF. The CDR3 nucleotides read TGTGCCAGCAGCCCTCGGGGACAGGGGTTCGACGAGCAGTACTTC.

With regard to this clone: The sample contains more than one DNA sequence encoding this CDR3. The gene calls are TRBV19 and TRBJ2-7, with D unresolved. The CDR3 length is 13 residues. Germline loops: CDR1 LNHDA, CDR2 SQIVND (reference sequence). V gave up 2 bases and J gave up 3 bases, with 8 bases separating them. The CDR3 region has the DNA TGTGCCAGTAGTATAAAAACCTTCTACGAGCAGTACTTC. Translating gives CASSIKTFYEQYF.

J is TRBJ1-1 and V is TRBV2, with D maybe TRBD1 (5 bases). The germline V and J ends were trimmed by 9 bases and 3 bases, with 17 bases remaining between them. The CDR3 contains 14 residues. Germline V gives CDR1 SNHLY, CDR2 FYNNEI. The DNA of the CDR3 is TGTGCCAGAGGAGGGGTAAATGACTACACTGAAGCTTTCTTT. Translation gives CARGGVNDYTEAFF. The complete variable domain, with remaining parts taken from reference TRBV2 and TRBJ1-1, reads EPEVTQTPSHQVTQMGQEVILRCVPISNHLYFYWYRQILGQKVEFLVSFYNNEISEKSEIFDDQFSVERPDGSNFTLKIRSTKLEDSAMYFCARGGVNDYTEAFFGQGTRLTVV.

The chain has TRBV2 and TRBJ2-6; D gene unclear. The germline CDR1 and CDR2 sequences are SNHLY and FYNNEI. The ends were cut back, 6 bases at V and 3 bases at J, with 3 bases in the middle. CDR3 size: 12 residues. The CDR3 spells CASRGGANVLTF. In DNA form, the CDR3 reads TGTGCCAGCAGGGGTGGGGCCAACGTCCTGACTTTC.

V is TRBV6-5 and J is TRBJ2-3; D remains unclear. Germline-derived CDR1 and CDR2 are MNHEY and SVGAGI. This CDR3 comprises 14 residues. V gave up 0 bases and J gave up 8 bases, with 12 bases separating them. CDR3 residues: CASSYSKVFRTQYF. The CDR3 DNA reads as TGTGCCAGCAGTTACTCGAAGGTTTTCCGTACGCAGTATTTT.

CDR3 amino acids: CASSLSNYGYTF. For the CDR3, the DNA is TGTGCCAGCAGCCTCAGTAACTATGGCTACACCTTC. The chain couples TRBV11-2 to TRBJ1-2; no firm D call. Germline V gene data show CDR1 as SGHAT and CDR2 as FQNNGV. The V gene lost 5 bases and the J gene lost 1 base, with 5 bases spanning the gap. This CDR3 has 12 residues.

In regard to this clone: A junction end diverges from the germline sequence, so it may reflect a read error. The chain couples TRBV18 to TRBJ2-7; D could derive from TRBD1 or TRBD2 (5 bases each). Looked up from germline, CDR1 is KGHSH and CDR2 is LQKENI. The CDR3 is 15 residues long. The CDR3 sequence: CASSPLQAGSYEQYF. For the CDR3, the DNA is TGTGCCAGCTCTCCACTACAGGCGGGCTCCTACGAGCAGTACTTC.

In this sample, this clone turned up a few times. The CDR3 sequence: CASSRTGVWGTEAFF. CDR3 bases: TGTGCCAGTAGTAGAACAGGGGTATGGGGCACTGAAGCTTTCTTT. V and J are TRBV19 and TRBJ1-1; 7 bases line up with TRBD1. The trim removed 4 bases at V and 4 bases at J, leaving 9 bases unmatched. CDR3 length equals 15 residues. Germline V lookup: CDR1 LNHDA, CDR2 SQIVND (reference sequence).

The rearrangement links TRBV7-9 to TRBJ2-5; 12 nucleotides match TRBD2. The germline V gene has CDR1 SEHNR and CDR2 FQNEAQ (reference sequence). The length of the CDR3 is 16 residues. The V and J ends lost 4 bases and 4 bases, in that order; junction bases with no gene match: 7. The CDR3 nucleotides are TGTGCCAGCAGCTCCTCTAGCGGGGGGGTAACAGAGACCCAGTACTTC. The encoded protein is CASSSSSGGVTETQYF.

This chain connects TRBV5-4 to TRBJ2-1, with D tentatively TRBD2 (6 bases). V gave up 0 bases and J gave up 5 bases, with 15 bases separating them. This CDR3 region has 16 residues. CDR1 and CDR2 (germline): SGHNT, YYREEE (reference sequence). CDR3 region: CASSLAGGRGNNEQFF. The CDR3 nucleotides read TGTGCCAGCAGCTTGGCGGGCGGACGGGGGAACAATGAGCAGTTCTTC.

The chain uses TRBV7-8 and TRBJ1-2, with D perhaps matching TRBD1 (6 bases). The CDR3 runs 16 residues. The germline V gene has CDR1 SGHVS and CDR2 FQNEAQ. V lost 5 bases and J 4 bases, leaving 20 bases between the germline ends. CDR3 amino acids: CASSPAGLEGGYGYTF. CDR3 in DNA: TGTGCCAGCAGCCCAGCCGGGCTGGAAGGGGGCTATGGCTACACCTTC.

The V gene is TRBV6-1, the J gene TRBJ1-3; D perhaps matches TRBD1 (6 bases). Deletions cut 3 bases from V and 5 bases from J, with 11 bases between. Germline-derived CDR1 and CDR2 are MNHNS and SASEGT. The CDR3 covers 14 residues. DNA for the CDR3: TGTGCCAGCAGTGATGCGACAGGAAGAAACACCATATATTTT. Translation: CASSDATGRNTIYF.

The V and J genes are TRBV7-2 and TRBJ2-7; D is perhaps TRBD1 or TRBD2 (5 bases each). Per the germline V gene, CDR1 is SGHTA and CDR2 is FQGNSA. Deletions cut 4 bases from V and 3 bases from J, with 16 bases between. The length of the CDR3 is 15 residues. The CDR3 here is CASSSGPKRLYEQYF. In DNA form, the CDR3 reads TGTGCCAGCAGCTCGGGACCAAAGAGGCTCTACGAGCAGTACTTC.

This rearrangement joins TRBV6-5 to TRBJ1-3; no clear D gene. The CDR3 is 15 amino acids. The germline V and J ends were trimmed by 5 bases and 4 bases, with 15 bases remaining between them. The germline CDR1 and CDR2 sequences are MNHEY and SVGAGI. CDR3 nucleotides: TGTGCCAGCAGTAGAAACCGGGGAATCGGAAACACCATATATTTT. Residues: CASSRNRGIGNTIYF.

This clone came up once. The rearrangement links TRBV28 to TRBJ1-3, with D unclear. CDR3 size: 12 residues. Trimming cost V 7 bases and J 4 bases, with 8 bases left between them. The V gene's germline CDR1 is MDHEN and CDR2 SYDVKM. CDR3 residues: CASTHPGNTIYF. CDR3 DNA sequence: TGTGCCAGCACTCACCCCGGAAACACCATATATTTT.